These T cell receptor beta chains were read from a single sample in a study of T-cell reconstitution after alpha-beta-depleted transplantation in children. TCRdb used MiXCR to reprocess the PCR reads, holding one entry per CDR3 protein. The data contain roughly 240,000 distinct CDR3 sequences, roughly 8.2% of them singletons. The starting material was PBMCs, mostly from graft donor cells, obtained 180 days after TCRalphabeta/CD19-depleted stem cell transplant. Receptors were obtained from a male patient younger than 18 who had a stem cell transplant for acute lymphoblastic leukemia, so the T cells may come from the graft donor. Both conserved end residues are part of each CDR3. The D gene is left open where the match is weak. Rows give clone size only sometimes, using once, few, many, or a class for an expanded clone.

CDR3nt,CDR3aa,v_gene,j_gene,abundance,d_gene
TGTGCCAGCGTCCTGGAGGGGGGGCTGAAGGAGACCCAGTACTTC,CASVLEGGLKETQYF,TRBV3-1,TRBJ2-5,-,-
TGTGCCAGCAGTTTGTCCAGGGTAAAAAGTTCACCCCTCCACTTT,CASSLSRVKSSPLHF,TRBV12-3/TRBV12-4,TRBJ1-6,many,-
TGCAGTGCCAGAGGACAGGACAATTGGAACACTGAAGCTTTCTTT,CSARGQDNWNTEAFF,TRBV20-1,TRBJ1-1,many,TRBD1
TGTGCCAGCAGCTTAAGGCCCACTAGCGGGAGAGGGGATGAGCAGTTCTTC,CASSLRPTSGRGDEQFF,TRBV7-3,TRBJ2-1,many,TRBD2
TGTGCCATCAGTGAGAGTACAAATAGCAATCAGCCCCAGCATTTT,CAISESTNSNQPQHF,TRBV10-3,TRBJ1-5,many,-
TGCGCCAGCAGCCCACTTGGACAGGGATCACATGGCTACACCTTC,CASSPLGQGSHGYTF,TRBV4-3,TRBJ1-2,many,TRBD1
TGTGCCACTGGTGGGGGGAATCAGCCCCAGCATTTT,CATGGGNQPQHF,TRBV12-3/TRBV12-4,TRBJ1-5,-,-
TGTGCCAGCAGCGGTAGCGGGGGGGACTTTTACGAGCAGTACTTC,CASSGSGGDFYEQYF,TRBV9,TRBJ2-7,many,TRBD2
TGTGCCACCAGTGATCCTCGGGACAATTTTGGCTACACCTTC,CATSDPRDNFGYTF,TRBV24-1,TRBJ1-2,many,-
TGTGCCATAGCAACCACAGATACGCAGTATTTT,CAIATTDTQYF,TRBV10-3,TRBJ2-3,many,-
TGTGCCATCAGTGAGTCGAGCCCCTCTGCGCAGTTCTTC,CAISESSPSAQFF,TRBV10-3,TRBJ2-1,many,-
TGCAGCGTTGAAAGGTTGGGAGGGGAGCAGTACTTC,CSVERLGGEQYF,TRBV29-1,TRBJ2-7,many,TRBD2
TGTGCCAGCAACACTCCGGGGGGGCCCACTGAAGCTTTCTTT,CASNTPGGPTEAFF,TRBV6-1,TRBJ1-1,many,-
TGTGCCAGCAGTCCTGGGACAGACACAGATACGCAGTATTTT,CASSPGTDTDTQYF,TRBV12-3/TRBV12-4,TRBJ2-3,many,TRBD1
TGTGCCAGCTCACGGAATAACAATGAGCAGTTCTTC,CASSRNNNEQFF,TRBV18,TRBJ2-1,many,-
TGTGCCAGCAGCCCATATAGCGGGGGTGGTTTCTCTGGGGCCAACGTCCTGACTTTC,CASSPYSGGGFSGANVLTF,TRBV27,TRBJ2-6,many,TRBD2
TGTGCCAGCTCCTCTTCACAGGGGGCCTACGAGCAGTACTTC,CASSSSQGAYEQYF,TRBV18,TRBJ2-7,many,TRBD1
TGTGCCAGCAGCTTATGGGCCACTGAAGCTTTCTTT,CASSLWATEAFF,TRBV11-2,TRBJ1-1,many,-
TGTGCCAGCAGCTTAGTCCAGGTTTACACTGAAGCTTTCTTT,CASSLVQVYTEAFF,TRBV7-8,TRBJ1-1,many,-
TGCAGTGCTAGCGAGGAGTGGGCCAAAAACATTCAGTACTTC,CSASEEWAKNIQYF,TRBV20-1,TRBJ2-4,many,-
TGCAGTGCTAGAGGGACTAGCGGGAGAATAGGTGAGCAGTTCTTC,CSARGTSGRIGEQFF,TRBV20-1,TRBJ2-1,-,TRBD2
TGCGCCAGCAGCTTGGGGGATACCACTGAAGCTTTCTTT,CASSLGDTTEAFF,TRBV5-1,TRBJ1-1,many,-
TGTGCCAGCAGGGACGGAGAATTCTACGAGCAGTACTTC,CASRDGEFYEQYF,TRBV12-3/TRBV12-4,TRBJ2-7,many,-
TGTGCCAGCAGCTTGCGGAGGGAATCCTACGAGCAGTACTTC,CASSLRRESYEQYF,TRBV5-5,TRBJ2-7,many,-
TGTGCCACCAGCAGATCGCCAGGGTACACAGATACGCAGTATTTT,CATSRSPGYTDTQYF,TRBV15,TRBJ2-3,many,-
TGTGCCAGCAGCCTGGGGGACGTACGGCTCGATGAGCAGTTCTTC,CASSLGDVRLDEQFF,TRBV7-6,TRBJ2-1,-,-
TGCGCCAGCAGCCACATTAGCGGGAGGCTTTCCTACGAGCAGTACTTC,CASSHISGRLSYEQYF,TRBV5-1,TRBJ2-7,many,TRBD2
TGTGCCACCGAGGGAACTGGGGCCAACGTCCTGACTTTC,CATEGTGANVLTF,TRBV2,TRBJ2-6,few,-
TGTGCCAGTCGGGAGGATGGCGGGGGGGCCGGGACCCAGTACTTC,CASREDGGGAGTQYF,TRBV7-3,TRBJ2-5,-,TRBD2
TGTGCCATCAGTGCCGGGACGGAGGCTTCACCCCTCCACTTT,CAISAGTEASPLHF,TRBV10-3,TRBJ1-6,many,-
TGTGCCATTCGAGGGGGGCAAGAGACCCAGTACTTC,CAIRGGQETQYF,TRBV2,TRBJ2-5,many,-
TGTGCCAGCAGTTTCCGGAATAAGGGGGAGACCCAGTACTTC,CASSFRNKGETQYF,TRBV12-3/TRBV12-4,TRBJ2-5,many,-
TGCAGTGCTACGGACTACTTTCTGAGGACCCAGTACTTC,CSATDYFLRTQYF,TRBV20-1,TRBJ2-5,many,-
TGTGCCAGCAGCCCCGCCCCGGGGGGGGGTACGCAGTATTTT,CASSPAPGGGTQYF,TRBV7-9,TRBJ2-3,few,TRBD2
TGCGCCAGCAGCTTCGCGGGACTCAACTACGAGCAGTACTTC,CASSFAGLNYEQYF,TRBV5-1,TRBJ2-7,many,-
TGTGCCAGCAGCTTAAGGGGACGGAGCACCGGGGAGCTGTTTTTT,CASSLRGRSTGELFF,TRBV7-3,TRBJ2-2,many,-
TGTGCCAGCAGCCAAGCGGGGGAAACTAATGAAAAACTGTTTTTT,CASSQAGETNEKLFF,TRBV4-2,TRBJ1-4,many,-
TGCGCCAGCAGCCTAGTCTGGTCTACCAGTTCCTACGAGCAGTACTTC,CASSLVWSTSSYEQYF,TRBV5-1,TRBJ2-7,-,-
TGTGCCAGCTCCCCGATAGGTGGGAGAGGTACAGATACGCAGTATTTT,CASSPIGGRGTDTQYF,TRBV18,TRBJ2-3,-,-
TGCAGTGCCACCGACGAGCAGCGACGAAACACCATATATTTT,CSATDEQRRNTIYF,TRBV20-1,TRBJ1-3,-,-
TGTGCCAGCAGCTTAGCCCTAGGGGGGAACACTGAAGCTTTCTTT,CASSLALGGNTEAFF,TRBV7-2,TRBJ1-1,many,-
TGCGCCAGCAGCCTCACTGTGTCCCACCAGGGAGAGCAGTTCTTC,CASSLTVSHQGEQFF,TRBV10-1,TRBJ2-1,many,-
TGTGCCAGCAGTTCCTACCCAGGGGGCACAGATACGCAGTATTTT,CASSSYPGGTDTQYF,TRBV12-3/TRBV12-4,TRBJ2-3,many,-